Shown below are 8 T cell receptor beta chains from a single sample sequenced in a study of beta chain features in type 1 diabetes. The authors reverse transcribed all of the isolated RNA, so sequencing captured expressed TCRB transcripts. The protocol was immunoSEQ multiplex PCR, while the TCRdb copy is restricted to in-frame clones and leaves out a portion. The sample has roughly 260,000 clones, around 21% seen once. Whole-study findings and limits: Within each of all four CD4+ subsets, Type 1 diabetes patients had TCRB CDR3s that were moderately but significantly shorter.

These receptors are not linked to any known antigen. Input material: naive CD4+ T cells from blood. The source of these receptors is a woman in her thirties or forties with type 1 diabetes.

The chain joins TRBV9 to TRBJ2-5; TRBD1 agrees at 8 bases. The CDR3 is 14 residues long. Per the germline V gene, CDR1 is SGDLS and CDR2 is YYNGEE. The V and J ends lost 2 bases and 5 bases, in that order; junction bases with no gene match: 5. DNA for the CDR3: TGTGCCAGCAGCGTCGGACAGGGAAGGGAGACCCAGTACTTC. Translating gives CASSVGQGRETQYF.

A few counts support this clone. The V gene is TRBV28, the J gene TRBJ2-7; TRBD1 is a possible D gene (7 bases). This CDR3 spans 14 amino acids. In germline, CDR1 is MDHEN, CDR2 SYDVKM. V shed 6 bases and J shed 1 base, with 13 bases lying between them. The CDR3 protein is CASRATGRSYEQYF. The CDR3 DNA is TGTGCCAGCAGGGCGACAGGGAGGTCCTACGAGCAGTACTTC.

V and J are TRBV25-1 and TRBJ2-5; 7 bases map to TRBD2. This CDR3 comprises 13 residues. The germline V gene encodes CDR1 MGHDK and CDR2 SYGVNS. J was trimmed by 4 bases and V by 4 bases; bases with no gene match: 3. CDR3 loop: CASSVAGVETQYF. The CDR3 nucleotides are TGTGCCAGCAGTGTTGCGGGAGTAGAGACCCAGTACTTC.

A few counts support this clone. The rearrangement joins TRBV12-1 to TRBJ2-1; TRBD2 is the table's D call and was not checked against the DNA. TRBV12-1 is shown as a pseudogene. This CDR3 comprises 16 residues. CDR3 residues: CASSPATSGNFSEQFF. CDR3 nucleotides: TGTGCCAGCAGCCCAGCAACTAGCGGGAATTTCAGTGAGCAGTTCTTC.

This clone came up a few times. The chain combines TRBV4-3 with TRBJ1-1; 7 bases are a match to TRBD1. The CDR3 contains 16 residues. Per germline, CDR1 LGHNA and CDR2 YSLEER. V shed 1 base and J 3 bases; nucleotides not matched to a gene: 8. CDR3 region: CASSQGLQGMDTEAFF. Here the CDR3 DNA reads TGCGCCAGCAGCCAAGGCCTACAGGGGATGGACACTGAAGCTTTCTTT.

This chain uses TRBV27 with TRBJ1-2, with TRBD1 matching over 8 bases. V was pared by 6 bases and J by 4 bases, with 7 bases of the junction left unmatched. Germline V lookup: CDR1 MNHEY, CDR2 SMNVEV (reference sequence). CDR3 size: 14 residues. The CDR3 loop reads CASRPGQGTYGYTF. Written as DNA, the CDR3 is TGTGCCAGCAGGCCTGGACAGGGTACCTATGGCTACACCTTC.

The chain links TRBV9 to TRBJ2-3; no firm D call. V was trimmed by 0 bases and J by 0 bases, leaving 5 bases between them. In germline, CDR1 is SGDLS, CDR2 YYNGEE. This CDR3 region has 14 residues. CDR3 residues: CASSVASSTDTQYF. CDR3 DNA: TGTGCCAGCAGCGTAGCTTCCAGCACAGATACGCAGTATTTT.

In this sample, this clone turned up a few times. The chain couples TRBV5-1 to TRBJ2-2; unclear D gene. V was cut by 2 bases and J by 3 bases, with 2 bases left in between. The V gene's germline CDR1 is SGHRS and CDR2 YFSETQ. This CDR3 is built from 12 residues. CDR3 bases: TGCGCCAGCAGCTTCGACACCGGGGAGCTGTTTTTT. It translates to CASSFDTGELFF.